This T cell receptor beta chain was recovered during a study of T-cell reconstitution after alpha-beta-depleted transplantation in children (dated by TCRdb to 2016 to 2017). Study-wide context: T-cell immune reconstitution after TCRalphabeta/CD19-depleted allogeneic hematopoietic cell transplantation in children was quantitatively tracked in the study by means of TCR repertoire profiling.

Receptors were amplified or captured by PCR. Instrument on record: Illumina HiSeq 2500. TCR libraries were prepared with molecular barcoding, using unique molecular identifiers to normalize TCRbeta repertoire quantification. TCRdb trimmed public reads at Q25 via fastp, called clones via MiXCR and kept in-frame beta chains. Rows are unified per CDR3 protein, each entry keeping the most common DNA and genes. For this sample there are 210,000 or so distinct CDR3 sequences; around 9.5% appear just once. Less than 8% of the sample is held by the ten biggest clonotypes. The CDR3, from cysteine to phenylalanine, totals 14 residues. Just the 42-base CDR3 DNA is kept, in frame starting at base 1. Per the germline V gene (reference sequence), DFQATT is the CDR1 and SNEGSKA is the CDR2. V drops 4 bases and J drops 3 bases, leaving 14 bases in between. This clonotype was counted only a few times. The target of this receptor is not known. Per-base quality was not reported, and no clone a single base away is much larger than it.

Recombination linked TRBV20-1 to TRBJ2-3; the D gene is perhaps TRBD1, on 7 matching bases. The source was PBMCs from the stem cell graft donor, collected from the stem cell graft. This receptor was identified in a human donor who donated a stem cell graft to a child with acute lymphoblastic leukemia. The CDR3 protein sequence reads: CSANPRGRTDTQYF. DNA sequence: TGCAGTGCTAATCCCAGGGGGAGGACAGATACGCAGTATTTT.